This TCR beta chain originates from a study of blood T cells in healthy people across ages. Study at large: There was about one barcoded beta molecule captured by template switching per two T cells.

Details on this clonotype: A much larger clonotype is one base distant, so this may be a read error.

Through a sample-barcoded 5' primer and a J-beta primer mix, a second PCR was run for roughly 6 to 12 cycles. Each cDNA molecule, via a template-switch adaptor with 12 random nucleotides, was tagged. TCRdb passed the 5' RACE reads through MiXCR, listing each CDR3 protein once. The sample contains about 1.7 million distinct CDR3 sequences, roughly 30% of which appear only once. The CDR3 is 14 residues long. From germline, CDR1 is SQVTM and CDR2 ANQGSEA. Trimming pared 4 bases from V and 13 bases from J, leaving 23 bases between. This chain uses TRBV29-1 with TRBJ2-4, with D possibly matching TRBD1 (6 bases). The source is a young woman in good health. The sample comprised blood. The CDR3 DNA sequence: TGCAGCGTTGCGGCACAGACAGGCAGGAATGAGCAGTACTTC. Amino acid sequence: CSVAAQTGRNEQYF. The full variable domain, rest sourced from reference TRBV29-1 and TRBJ2-4, is SAVISQKPSRDICQRGTSLTIQCQVDSQVTMMFWYRQQPGQSLTLIATANQGSEATYESGFVIDKFPISRPNLTFSTLTVSNMSPEDSSIYLCSVAAQTGRNEQYFGAGTRLSVL.